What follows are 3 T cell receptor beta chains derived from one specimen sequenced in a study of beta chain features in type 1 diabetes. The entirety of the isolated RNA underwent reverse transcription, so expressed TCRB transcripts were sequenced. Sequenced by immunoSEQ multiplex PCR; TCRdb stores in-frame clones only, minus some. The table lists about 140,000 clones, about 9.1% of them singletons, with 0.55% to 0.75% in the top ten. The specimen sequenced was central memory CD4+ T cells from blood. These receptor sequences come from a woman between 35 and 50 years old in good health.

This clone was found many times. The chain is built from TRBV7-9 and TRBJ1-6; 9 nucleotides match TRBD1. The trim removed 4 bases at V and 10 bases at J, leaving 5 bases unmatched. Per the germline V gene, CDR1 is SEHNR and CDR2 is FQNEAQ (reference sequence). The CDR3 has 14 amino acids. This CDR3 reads CASSWDRASSPLHF. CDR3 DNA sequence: TGTGCCAGCAGCTGGGACAGGGCGAGCTCACCCCTCCACTTT.

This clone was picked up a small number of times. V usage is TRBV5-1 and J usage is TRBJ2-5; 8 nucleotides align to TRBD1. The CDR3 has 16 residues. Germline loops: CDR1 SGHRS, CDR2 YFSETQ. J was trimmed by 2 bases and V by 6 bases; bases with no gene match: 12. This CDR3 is CASTFTGGNSQETQYF. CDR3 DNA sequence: TGCGCCAGCACCTTCACAGGGGGGAACTCACAAGAGACCCAGTACTTC.

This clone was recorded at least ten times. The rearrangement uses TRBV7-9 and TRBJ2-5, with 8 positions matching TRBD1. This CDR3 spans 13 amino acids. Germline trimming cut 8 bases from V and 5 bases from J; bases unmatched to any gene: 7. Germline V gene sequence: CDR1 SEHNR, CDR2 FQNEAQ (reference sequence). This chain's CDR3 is CASAGQGRETQYF. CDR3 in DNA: TGTGCCAGCGCAGGACAGGGCCGGGAGACCCAGTACTTC.